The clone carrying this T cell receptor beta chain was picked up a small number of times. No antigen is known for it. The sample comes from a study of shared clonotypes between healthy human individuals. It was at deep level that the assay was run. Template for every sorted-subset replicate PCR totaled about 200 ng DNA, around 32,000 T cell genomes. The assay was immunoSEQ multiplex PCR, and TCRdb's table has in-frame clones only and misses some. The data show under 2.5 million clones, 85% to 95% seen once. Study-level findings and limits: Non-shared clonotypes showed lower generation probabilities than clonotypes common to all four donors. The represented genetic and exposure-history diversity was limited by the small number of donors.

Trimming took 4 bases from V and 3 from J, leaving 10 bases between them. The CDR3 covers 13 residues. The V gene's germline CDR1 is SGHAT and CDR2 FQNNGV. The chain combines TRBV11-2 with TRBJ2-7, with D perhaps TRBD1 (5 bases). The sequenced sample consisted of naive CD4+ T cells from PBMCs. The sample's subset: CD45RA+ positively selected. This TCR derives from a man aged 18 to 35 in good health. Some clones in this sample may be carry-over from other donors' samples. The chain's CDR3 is CASSWGGFYEQYF. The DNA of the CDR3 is TGTGCCAGCAGCTGGGGCGGCTTCTACGAGCAGTACTTC.